One sample yielded the 16 T cell receptor beta chains listed below, sequenced in a study of blood T cell repertoires in COVID-19 (TCRdb year 2020). Library creation used the immunoSEQ multiplex PCR assay. In its TCRdb copy, this immuneACCESS table keeps in-frame sequences only and misses some clones. Where compared with another copy, unresolved V genes explain less than half of these, and the others have no known cause. This sample holds 300,000 to 500,000 clones; approximately 86% were observed only once. Of the sample, over 2% is held by the ten largest clones. The sample comprised PBMCs or T cells enriched from blood (not recorded which). The receptors originated from a woman aged 40 to 49 with acute COVID-19.

The CDR3 loop is CASSLERRGADTQYF. DNA of the CDR3: TGTGCCAGCAGCTTAGAGAGGCGGGGGGCAGATACGCAGTATTTT. The chain couples TRBV5-4 to TRBJ2-3; 8 bases map to TRBD2. The germline gives CDR1 SGHNT, CDR2 YYREEE (reference sequence). After removal of 2 bases from V and 4 bases from J, the junction contained 6 bases not matched to a gene. The CDR3 has 15 residues. The full variable domain, with the rest looked up from reference TRBV5-4 and TRBJ2-3, is ETGVTQSPTHLIKTRGQQVTLRCSSQSGHNTVSWYQQALGQGPQFIFQYYREEENGRGNFPPRFSGLQFPNYSSELNVNALELDDSALYLCASSLERRGADTQYFGPGTRLTVL.

The chain employs TRBV29-1 and TRBJ1-1, with 7 bases fitting TRBD1. The germline gives CDR1 SQVTM, CDR2 ANQGSEA. This CDR3 has 10 amino acids. The V segment lost 3 bases and the J segment 9 bases; nucleotides outside the gene matches: 1. CDR3 coding DNA: TGCAGCGTTGAGGACAGGCAAGCTTTCTTT. This encodes CSVEDRQAFF.

The chain joins TRBV6-5 to TRBJ1-1; 9 bases match TRBD1. This CDR3 is 15 amino acids long. Germline V CDR1 and CDR2: MNHEY, SVGAGI. The V and J ends lost 2 bases and 7 bases, in that order; junction bases with no gene match: 8. CDR3 sequence: CASSYRTGGSIEAFF. The CDR3 DNA reads as TGTGCCAGCAGTTACAGAACAGGGGGCTCGATTGAAGCTTTCTTT.

The genes are TRBV9 and TRBJ2-7, with TRBD1 as a possible D gene (6 bases). V was shortened by 0 bases and J by 5 bases, with 12 bases between the two germline ends. Germline CDR1 and CDR2: SGDLS and YYNGEE. The CDR3 covers 14 residues. The CDR3 nucleotides read TGTGCCAGCAGCGTAGGGACAGCCATTCACGAGCAGTACTTC. Residues: CASSVGTAIHEQYF.

The chain employs TRBV25-1 and TRBJ1-5; weak D call: TRBD1 (5 bases). Germline V gene lookup returns CDR1 MGHDK and CDR2 SYGVNS. This CDR3 has 14 amino acids. V was clipped by 7 bases and J by 1 base, with 11 bases between them. The DNA for the CDR3 is TGTGCCAGCAACCAGGGTGGAAGCAATCAGCCCCAGCATTTT. Translation: CASNQGGSNQPQHF.

This sequence joins TRBV7-6 and TRBJ2-2, with a possible D match to TRBD2 (6 bases). Looked up from germline, CDR1 is SGHVS and CDR2 is FNYEAQ. CDR3 length: 16 residues. Trimming removed 5 bases from V and 1 base from J, with 14 bases in between. CDR3 nucleotides: TGTGCCAGCAGCACCTATCGGGAGAGGAACACCGGGGAGCTGTTTTTT. Amino acid sequence: CASSTYRERNTGELFF.

With regard to this clone: Other DNA sequences in this sample translate to the same CDR3. This chain joins TRBV29-1 and TRBJ2-2; 7 nucleotides line up with TRBD2. This CDR3 is 13 amino acids long. The germline V gene encodes CDR1 SQVTM and CDR2 ANQGSEA. J gave up 4 bases and V 6 bases, and 5 bases lay outside the gene matches. CDR3 in amino acids: CSVRGGGTGELFF. CDR3 nucleotides: TGCAGCGTCCGCGGGGGAGGCACCGGGGAGCTGTTTTTT.

The rearrangement uses TRBV4-1 and TRBJ2-3; 11 nucleotides agree with TRBD2. The V gene's germline CDR1 is MGHRA and CDR2 YSYEKL. The CDR3 has 16 amino acids. V lost 4 bases to trimming and J lost 4 bases; unmatched junction nucleotides: 7. Here the CDR3 DNA reads TGCGCCAGCAGCCCATATAGCGGGGGGGCTGCAGATACGCAGTATTTT. Translation gives CASSPYSGGAADTQYF.

The V and J genes are TRBV19 and TRBJ2-3; D uncertain. In germline, CDR1 is LNHDA, CDR2 SQIVND (reference sequence). The ends were cut back, 8 bases at V and 0 bases at J, with 9 bases in the middle. CDR3 length: 13 residues. Written as DNA, the CDR3 is TGTGCCAGTTCCACTACTAGCACAGATACGCAGTATTTT. It codes for CASSTTSTDTQYF.

This clone was seen just once. V gene TRBV19 combines with J gene TRBJ2-2; unclear D gene. Looked up from germline, CDR1 is LNHDA and CDR2 is SQIVND (reference sequence). The CDR3 extends over 16 amino acids. V lost 7 bases to trimming and J lost 0 bases, with 15 bases between them. The CDR3 sequence is CASTQSGFTNTGELFF. The CDR3 DNA is TGTGCCAGTACCCAATCCGGGTTTACGAACACCGGGGAGCTGTTTTTT.

This clone has a handful of counts. V is TRBV6-5 and J is TRBJ1-2; D gene ambiguous. This CDR3 contains 16 residues. The V gene's germline CDR1 is MNHEY and CDR2 SVGAGI. V lost 0 bases and J lost 2, with 13 bases in between. Written as DNA, the CDR3 is TGTGCCAGCAGTTACTCAATGAGGGCTATGAACTATGGCTACACCTTC. This codes for CASSYSMRAMNYGYTF.

The genes are TRBV25-1 and TRBJ2-7, with D hard to call. This CDR3 contains 12 residues. CDR1 is MGHDK, CDR2 SYGVNS, per germline. V shed 5 bases and J shed 2 bases, with 7 bases lying between them. The chain's CDR3 is CASSYRAYEQYF. The CDR3 DNA reads TGTGCCAGCAGTTATAGAGCCTACGAGCAGTACTTC.

This chain links TRBV5-1 with TRBJ2-4; 7 nucleotides line up with TRBD1. J gave up 0 bases and V 4 bases, and 13 bases lay outside the gene matches. The germline gives CDR1 SGHRS, CDR2 YFSETQ. The CDR3 is 18 amino acids. The CDR3 reads CASSPSGTETLAKNIQYF. As DNA, the CDR3 is TGCGCCAGCAGCCCGAGTGGGACAGAGACCCTAGCCAAAAACATTCAGTACTTC.

CDR3 bases: TGTGCCAGCAGCCATACAGGGCAGGCGGCTGAAGCTTTCTTT. It translates to CASSHTGQAAEAFF. The gene calls are TRBV7-9 and TRBJ1-1; D is perhaps TRBD1 (6 bases). The V end lost 5 bases, the J end lost 6 bases, and 16 bases lay between the germline ends. The CDR3 is 14 amino acids. Germline assignment: CDR1 SEHNR and CDR2 FQNEAQ (reference sequence).

The CDR3 coding sequence is TGTGCCTGGACTGAACTCTACACTGAAGCTTTCTTT. Translating it yields CAWTELYTEAFF. The chain recombines TRBV30 with TRBJ1-1; D gene uncertain. Germline V gives CDR1 GTSNPN, CDR2 SVGIG (reference sequence). V dropped 4 bases and J dropped 3 bases, with 9 bases sitting between them. CDR3 length equals 12 residues. The full variable domain, with the rest looked up from reference TRBV30 and TRBJ1-1, is SQTIHQWPATLVQPVGSPLSLECTVEGTSNPNLYWYRQAAGRGLQLLFYSVGIGQISSEVPQNLSASRPQDRQFILSSKKLLLSDSGFYLCAWTELYTEAFFGQGTRLTVV.

Only a few counts were recorded for this clone. This chain joins TRBV10-2 and TRBJ2-1, with 9 bases matching TRBD2. Germline loops: CDR1 WSHSY, CDR2 SAAADI. This CDR3 spans 14 amino acids. V gave up 3 bases and J gave up 4 bases; unmatched junction bases: 1. CDR3 coding DNA: TGCGCCAGCAGTGATCTAGCGGGGTACAATGAGCAGTTCTTC. The encoded protein is CASSDLAGYNEQFF.